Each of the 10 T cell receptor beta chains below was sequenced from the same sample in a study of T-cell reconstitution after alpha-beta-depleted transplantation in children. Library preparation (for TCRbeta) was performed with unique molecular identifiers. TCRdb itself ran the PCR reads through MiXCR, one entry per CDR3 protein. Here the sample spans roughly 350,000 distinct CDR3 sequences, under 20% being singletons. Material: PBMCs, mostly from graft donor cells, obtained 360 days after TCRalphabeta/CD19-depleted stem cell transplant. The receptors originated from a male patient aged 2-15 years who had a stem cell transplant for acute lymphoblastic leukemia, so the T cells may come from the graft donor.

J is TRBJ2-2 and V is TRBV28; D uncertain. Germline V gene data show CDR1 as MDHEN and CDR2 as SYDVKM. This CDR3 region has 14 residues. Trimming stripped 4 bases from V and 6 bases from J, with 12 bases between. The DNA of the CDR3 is TGTGCCAGCAGTTCCCGACTTGTTCCCGGGGAGCTGTTTTTT. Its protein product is CASSSRLVPGELFF.

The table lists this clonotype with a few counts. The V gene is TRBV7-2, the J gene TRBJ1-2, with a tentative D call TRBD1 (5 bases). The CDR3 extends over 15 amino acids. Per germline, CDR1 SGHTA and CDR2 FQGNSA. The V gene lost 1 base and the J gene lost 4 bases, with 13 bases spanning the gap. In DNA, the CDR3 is TGTGCCAGCAGCTTAGAAGGGGCAGGGAGCTATGGCTACACCTTC. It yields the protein CASSLEGAGSYGYTF.

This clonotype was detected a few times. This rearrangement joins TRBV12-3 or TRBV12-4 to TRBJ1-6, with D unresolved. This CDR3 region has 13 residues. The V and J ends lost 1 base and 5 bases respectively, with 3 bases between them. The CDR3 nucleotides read TGTGCCAGCAGTTTAGGGCATAATTCACCCCTCCACTTT. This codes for CASSLGHNSPLHF.

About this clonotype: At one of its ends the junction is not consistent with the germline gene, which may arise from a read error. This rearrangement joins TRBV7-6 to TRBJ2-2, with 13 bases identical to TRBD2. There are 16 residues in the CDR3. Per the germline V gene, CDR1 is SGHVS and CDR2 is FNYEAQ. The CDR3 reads CDSSSPGLAGTGELFF. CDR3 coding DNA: TGTGACAGCAGCTCACCGGGACTAGCGGGGACCGGGGAGCTGTTTTTT.

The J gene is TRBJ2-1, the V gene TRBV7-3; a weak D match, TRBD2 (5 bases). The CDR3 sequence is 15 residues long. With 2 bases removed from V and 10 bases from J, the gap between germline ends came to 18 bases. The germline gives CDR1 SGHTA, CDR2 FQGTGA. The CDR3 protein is CASSLAGFPLTEQFF. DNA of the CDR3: TGTGCCAGCAGCTTAGCGGGTTTCCCCCTTACCGAGCAGTTCTTC.

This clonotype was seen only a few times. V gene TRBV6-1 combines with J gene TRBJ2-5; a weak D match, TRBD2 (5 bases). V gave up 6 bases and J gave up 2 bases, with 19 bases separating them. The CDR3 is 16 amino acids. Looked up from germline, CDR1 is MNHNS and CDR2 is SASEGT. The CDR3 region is CASSLLSGRRQETQYF. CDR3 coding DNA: TGTGCCAGCAGCCTGTTAAGCGGTCGTAGACAAGAGACCCAGTACTTC.

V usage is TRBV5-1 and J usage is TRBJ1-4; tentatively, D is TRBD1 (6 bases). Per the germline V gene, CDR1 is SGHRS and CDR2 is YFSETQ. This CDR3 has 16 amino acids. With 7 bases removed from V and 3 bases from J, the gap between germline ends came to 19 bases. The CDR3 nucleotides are TGCGCCAGCGCACAAAGAGGGGGTGTGCCTAATGAAAAACTGTTTTTT. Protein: CASAQRGGVPNEKLFF. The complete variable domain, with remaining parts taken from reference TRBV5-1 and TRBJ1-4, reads KAGVTQTPRYLIKTRGQQVTLSCSPISGHRSVSWYQQTPGQGLQFLFEYFSETQRNKGNFPGRFSGRQFSNSRSEMNVSTLELGDSALYLCASAQRGGVPNEKLFFGSGTQLSVL.

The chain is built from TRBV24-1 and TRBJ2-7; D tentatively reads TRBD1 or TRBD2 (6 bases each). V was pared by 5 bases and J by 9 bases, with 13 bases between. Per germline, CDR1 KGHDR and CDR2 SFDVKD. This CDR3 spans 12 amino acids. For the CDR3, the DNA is TGTGCCACCAGTGGTTCCAGGGGAGGGCAGTACTTC. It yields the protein CATSGSRGGQYF.

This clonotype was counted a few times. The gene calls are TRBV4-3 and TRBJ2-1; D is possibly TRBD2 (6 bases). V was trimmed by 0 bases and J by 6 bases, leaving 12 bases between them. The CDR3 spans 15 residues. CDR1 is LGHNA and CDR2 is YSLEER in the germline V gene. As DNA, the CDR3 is TGCGCCAGCAGCCAAGACCCGGGACTCTTCAATGAGCAGTTCTTC. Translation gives CASSQDPGLFNEQFF.

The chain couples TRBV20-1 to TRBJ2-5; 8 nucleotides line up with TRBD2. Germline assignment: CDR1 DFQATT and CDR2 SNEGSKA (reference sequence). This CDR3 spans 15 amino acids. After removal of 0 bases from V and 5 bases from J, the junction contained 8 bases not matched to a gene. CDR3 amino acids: CSARDPAGVGETQYF. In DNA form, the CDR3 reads TGCAGTGCTAGAGATCCAGCGGGAGTGGGGGAGACCCAGTACTTC.